One sample yielded the 3 T cell receptor beta chains listed below, sequenced in a study of vaccination and CD4 T cells after COVID-19. These TCRs are of unknown antigen specificity. Cultured CD4+ T cell DNA was sequenced using the Oncomine TCR Beta short-read assay. One entry per CDR3 protein, called by TCRdb with MiXCR from the PCR reads. The data hold 20,000 to 30,000 distinct CDR3 sequences, with approximately 44% observed a single time. Treatment: approximately 9-day PBMC culture with coronavirus spike peptide pools or control peptides (ViraFEST assay). The sample consisted of CD4+ T cells from blood, cultured in vitro. The receptors were gathered from a human donor who had recovered from COVID-19.

The chain carries TRBV20-1 and TRBJ1-6, with 10 bases fitting TRBD1. The V segment lost 6 bases and the J segment 7 bases; nucleotides outside the gene matches: 9. There are 15 residues in the CDR3. Germline CDR1 and CDR2: DFQATT and SNEGSKA (reference sequence). CDR3 protein: CSASSGTGENSPLHF. The CDR3, as DNA: TGCAGTGCGTCCTCCGGGACAGGGGAAAATTCACCCCTCCACTTT.

The chain recombines TRBV24-1 with TRBJ2-1; 10 bases are a match to TRBD1. Germline V CDR1 and CDR2: KGHDR, SFDVKD. Trimming took 4 bases from V and 7 from J; bases not matched to a gene: 9. The CDR3 contains 16 residues. CDR3 loop: CATSDYPDRGYNEQFF. DNA of the CDR3: TGTGCCACCAGTGACTACCCGGACAGGGGGTATAATGAGCAGTTCTTC.

V gene TRBV5-1 combines with J gene TRBJ2-4; 8 bases are shared with TRBD1. J lost 3 bases, V lost 4 bases, and 9 bases had no gene match. Germline values: CDR1 SGHRS, CDR2 YFSETQ. This CDR3 has 16 residues. The CDR3 reads CASSPRTGWDKNIQYF. The CDR3 DNA reads as TGCGCCAGCAGCCCGCGGACAGGGTGGGACAAAAACATTCAGTACTTC. The whole variable domain, remainder taken from reference TRBV5-1 and TRBJ2-4, is KAGVTQTPRYLIKTRGQQVTLSCSPISGHRSVSWYQQTPGQGLQFLFEYFSETQRNKGNFPGRFSGRQFSNSRSEMNVSTLELGDSALYLCASSPRTGWDKNIQYFGAGTRLSVL.